This TCR beta chain comes out of a study of T cell repertoires in cytomegalovirus infection. Whole-study context: HLA-B-restricted CMV epitopes that are well studied, plus recently identified HLA-C-restricted ones, were used by the study. A matching HLA type, together with CMV infection, was signaled by public TCR beta signatures. Study observations and caveats: It was HLA-C-restricted CMV-specific TCR beta clonotypes that dominated the response ex vivo. Using cumulative public TCR beta family frequency, the authors identified those who carried CMV together with the relevant HLA.

TCRdb re-analysed the reads in MiXCR, keeping a single row per CDR3 protein. The sample records approximately 770,000 distinct CDR3 sequences, 29% being singletons. Concerning this clonotype: What it binds is unknown.

CDR3 length: 14 amino acids. The germline CDR1 and CDR2 sequences are LNHDA and SQIVND (reference sequence). Between the trimmed V and J ends, which lost 1 base and 6 bases, there was a span of 9 bases. The chain links TRBV19 to TRBJ2-2; D call uncertain. The sequenced sample was cultured CD8+ T cells from PBMCs, obtained from culture after CMV antigen stimulation. The receptor was isolated from a human donor in good health (CMV status not recorded). Some clones in this sample may be carry-over from other donors' samples. The CDR3: CASSIGWPSGELFF. CDR3 nucleotide sequence: TGTGCCAGTAGTATAGGGTGGCCGTCCGGGGAGCTGTTTTTT.